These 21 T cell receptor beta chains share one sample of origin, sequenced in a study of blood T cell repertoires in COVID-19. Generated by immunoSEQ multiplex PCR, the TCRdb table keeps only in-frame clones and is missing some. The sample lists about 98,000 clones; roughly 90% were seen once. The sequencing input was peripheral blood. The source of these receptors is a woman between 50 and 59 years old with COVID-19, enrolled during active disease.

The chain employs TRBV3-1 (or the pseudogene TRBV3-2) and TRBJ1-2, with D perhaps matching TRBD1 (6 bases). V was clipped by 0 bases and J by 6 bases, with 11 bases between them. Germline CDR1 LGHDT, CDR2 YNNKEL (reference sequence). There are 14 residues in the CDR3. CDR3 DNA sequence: TGTGCCAGCAGCCAAGAAGCAGGGGTAAATGGCTACACCTTC. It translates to CASSQEAGVNGYTF.

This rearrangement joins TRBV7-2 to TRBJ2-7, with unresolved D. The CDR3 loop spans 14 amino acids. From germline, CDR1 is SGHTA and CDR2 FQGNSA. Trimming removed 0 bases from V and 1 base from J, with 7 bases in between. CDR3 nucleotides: TGTGCCAGCAGCTTAGCGGGCAGTTCCTACGAGCAGTACTTC. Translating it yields CASSLAGSSYEQYF.

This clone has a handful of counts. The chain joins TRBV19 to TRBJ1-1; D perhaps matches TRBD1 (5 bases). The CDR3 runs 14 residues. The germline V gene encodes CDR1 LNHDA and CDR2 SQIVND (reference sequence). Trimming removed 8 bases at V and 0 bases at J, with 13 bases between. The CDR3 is CASGLQGMNTEAFF. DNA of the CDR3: TGTGCCAGTGGGCTGCAGGGCATGAACACTGAAGCTTTCTTT.

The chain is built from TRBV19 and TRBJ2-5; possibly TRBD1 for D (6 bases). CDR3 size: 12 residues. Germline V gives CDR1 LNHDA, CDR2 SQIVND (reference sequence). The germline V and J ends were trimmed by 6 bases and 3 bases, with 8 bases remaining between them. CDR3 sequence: CASSRGKETQYF. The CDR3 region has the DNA TGTGCCAGTAGCAGGGGTAAAGAGACCCAGTACTTC. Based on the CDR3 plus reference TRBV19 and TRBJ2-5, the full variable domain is DGGITQSPKYLFRKEGQNVTLSCEQNLNHDAMYWYRQDPGQGLRLIYYSQIVNDFQKGDIAEGYSVSREKKESFPLTVTSAQKNPTAFYLCASSRGKETQYFGPGTRLLVL.

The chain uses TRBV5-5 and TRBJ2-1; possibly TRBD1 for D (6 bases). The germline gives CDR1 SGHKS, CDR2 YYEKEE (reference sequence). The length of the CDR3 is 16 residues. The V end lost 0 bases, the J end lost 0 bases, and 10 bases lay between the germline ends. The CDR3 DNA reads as TGTGCCAGCAGCTTGGCTGGGGGCAGCTCCTACAATGAGCAGTTCTTC. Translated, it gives CASSLAGGSSYNEQFF.

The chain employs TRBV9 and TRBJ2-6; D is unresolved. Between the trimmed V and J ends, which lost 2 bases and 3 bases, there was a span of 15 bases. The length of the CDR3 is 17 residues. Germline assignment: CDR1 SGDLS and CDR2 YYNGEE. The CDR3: CASSVRPRSGGANVLTF. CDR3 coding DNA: TGTGCCAGCAGCGTTAGGCCCCGGTCGGGTGGGGCCAACGTCCTGACTTTC.

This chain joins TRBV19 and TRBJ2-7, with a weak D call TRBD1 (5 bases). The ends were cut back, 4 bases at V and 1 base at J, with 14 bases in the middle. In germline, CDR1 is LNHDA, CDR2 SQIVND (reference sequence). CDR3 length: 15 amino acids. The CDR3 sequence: CASSNIFAGSYEQYF. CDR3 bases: TGTGCCAGTAGTAATATTTTCGCAGGGTCCTACGAGCAGTACTTC.

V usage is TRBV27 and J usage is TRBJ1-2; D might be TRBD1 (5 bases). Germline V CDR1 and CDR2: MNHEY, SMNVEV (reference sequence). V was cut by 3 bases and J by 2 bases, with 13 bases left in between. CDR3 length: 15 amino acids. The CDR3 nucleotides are TGTGCCAGCAGTTTTGGGCAGGGACTCAACTATGGCTACACCTTC. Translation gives CASSFGQGLNYGYTF.

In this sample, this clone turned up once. Here the CDR3 reads CASSLDGVLHGYTF. The CDR3 DNA reads as TGCGCCAGCAGCTTGGACGGGGTCCTCCATGGCTACACCTTC. The chain couples TRBV5-1 to TRBJ1-2; D remains ambiguous. Looked up from germline, CDR1 is SGHRS and CDR2 is YFSETQ. Trimming left V 0 bases short and J 6 bases short, with 12 bases between. CDR3 size: 14 residues.

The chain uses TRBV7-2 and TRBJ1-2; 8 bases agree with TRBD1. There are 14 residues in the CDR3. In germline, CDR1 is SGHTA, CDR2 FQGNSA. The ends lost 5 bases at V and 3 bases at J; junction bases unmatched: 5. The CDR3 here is CASSPTGADYGYTF. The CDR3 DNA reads TGTGCCAGCAGCCCGACAGGGGCTGACTATGGCTACACCTTC. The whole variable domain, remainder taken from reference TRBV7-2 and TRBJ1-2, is GAGVSQSPSNKVTEKGKDVELRCDPISGHTALYWYRQSLGQGLEFLIYFQGNSAPDKSGLPSDRFSAERTGGSVSTLTIQRTQQEDSAVYLCASSPTGADYGYTFGSGTRLTVV.

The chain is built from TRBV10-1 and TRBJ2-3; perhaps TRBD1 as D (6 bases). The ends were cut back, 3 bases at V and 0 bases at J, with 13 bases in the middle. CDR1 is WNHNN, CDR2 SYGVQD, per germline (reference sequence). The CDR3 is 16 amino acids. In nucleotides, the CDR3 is TGCGCCAGCAGTGAAGGTCCAGGGGCTAGCACAGATACGCAGTATTTT. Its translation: CASSEGPGASTDTQYF.

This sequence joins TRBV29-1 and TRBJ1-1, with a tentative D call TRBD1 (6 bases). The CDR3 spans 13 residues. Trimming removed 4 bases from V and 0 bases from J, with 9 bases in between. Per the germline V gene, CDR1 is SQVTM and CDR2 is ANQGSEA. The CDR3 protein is CSVGTALNTEAFF. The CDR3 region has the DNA TGCAGCGTTGGGACAGCTCTGAACACTGAAGCTTTCTTT. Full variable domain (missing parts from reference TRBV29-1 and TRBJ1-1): SAVISQKPSRDICQRGTSLTIQCQVDSQVTMMFWYRQQPGQSLTLIATANQGSEATYESGFVIDKFPISRPNLTFSTLTVSNMSPEDSSIYLCSVGTALNTEAFFGQGTRLTVV.

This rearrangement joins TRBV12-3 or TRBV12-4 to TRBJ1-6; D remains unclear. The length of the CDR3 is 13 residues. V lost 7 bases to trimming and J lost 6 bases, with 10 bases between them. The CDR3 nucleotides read TGTGCCAGCAATGTGGAGGTTAATTCACCCCTCCACTTT. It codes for CASNVEVNSPLHF.

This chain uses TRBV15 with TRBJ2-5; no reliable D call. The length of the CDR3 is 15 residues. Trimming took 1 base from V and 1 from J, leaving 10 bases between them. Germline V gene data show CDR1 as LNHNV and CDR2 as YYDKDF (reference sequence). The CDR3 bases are TGTGCCACCAGCAGAGTACCGGGTGGCCAAGAGACCCAGTACTTC. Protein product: CATSRVPGGQETQYF.

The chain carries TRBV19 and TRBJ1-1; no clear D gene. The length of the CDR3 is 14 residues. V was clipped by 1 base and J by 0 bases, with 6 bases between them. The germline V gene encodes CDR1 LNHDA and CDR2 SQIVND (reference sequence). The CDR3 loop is CASSIGQMNTEAFF. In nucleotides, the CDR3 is TGTGCCAGTAGTATAGGGCAGATGAACACTGAAGCTTTCTTT.

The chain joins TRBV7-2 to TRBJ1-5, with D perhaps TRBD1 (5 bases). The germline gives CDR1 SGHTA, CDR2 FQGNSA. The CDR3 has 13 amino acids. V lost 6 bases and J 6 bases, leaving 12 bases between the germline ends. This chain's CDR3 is CASSQGSGQPQHF. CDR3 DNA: TGTGCCAGCAGTCAGGGTTCAGGTCAGCCCCAGCATTTT.

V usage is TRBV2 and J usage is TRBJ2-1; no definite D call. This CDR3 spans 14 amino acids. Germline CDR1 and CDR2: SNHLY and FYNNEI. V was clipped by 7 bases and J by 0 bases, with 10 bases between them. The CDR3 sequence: CASKADRSYNEQFF. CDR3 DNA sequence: TGTGCCAGCAAGGCGGATCGCTCCTACAATGAGCAGTTCTTC. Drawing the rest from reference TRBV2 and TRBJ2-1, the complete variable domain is EPEVTQTPSHQVTQMGQEVILRCVPISNHLYFYWYRQILGQKVEFLVSFYNNEISEKSEIFDDQFSVERPDGSNFTLKIRSTKLEDSAMYFCASKADRSYNEQFFGPGTRLTVL.

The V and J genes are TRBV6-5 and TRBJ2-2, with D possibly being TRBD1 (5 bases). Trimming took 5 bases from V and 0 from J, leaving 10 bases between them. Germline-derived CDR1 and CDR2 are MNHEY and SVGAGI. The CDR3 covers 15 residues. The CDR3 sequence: CASSPRAPNTGELFF. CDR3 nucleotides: TGTGCCAGCAGTCCCAGGGCCCCGAACACCGGGGAGCTGTTTTTT.

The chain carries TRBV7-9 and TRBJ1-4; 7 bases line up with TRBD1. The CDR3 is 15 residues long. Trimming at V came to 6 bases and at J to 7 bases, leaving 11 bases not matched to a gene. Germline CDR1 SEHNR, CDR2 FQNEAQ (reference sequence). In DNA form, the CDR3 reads TGTGCCAGCAGGGGACAAGGGGGCCATTGTGAAAAACTGTTTTTT. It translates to CASRGQGGHCEKLFF. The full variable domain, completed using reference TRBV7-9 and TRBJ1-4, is DTGVSQNPRHKITKRGQNVTFRCDPISEHNRLYWYRQTLGQGPEFLTYFQNEAQLEKSRLLSDRFSAERPKGSFSTLEIQRTEQGDSAMYLCASRGQGGHCEKLFFGSGTQLSVL.

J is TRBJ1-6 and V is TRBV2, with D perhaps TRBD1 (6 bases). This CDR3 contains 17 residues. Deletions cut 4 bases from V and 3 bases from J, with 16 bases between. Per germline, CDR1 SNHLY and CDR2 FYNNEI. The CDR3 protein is CASSGEGRGLYNSPLHF. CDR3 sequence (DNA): TGTGCCAGCAGTGGGGAGGGCAGGGGCCTCTATAATTCACCCCTCCACTTT.

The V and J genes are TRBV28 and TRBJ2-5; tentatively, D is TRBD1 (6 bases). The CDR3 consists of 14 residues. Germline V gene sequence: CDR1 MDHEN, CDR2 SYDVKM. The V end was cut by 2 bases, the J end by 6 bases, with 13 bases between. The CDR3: CASSLPGTPKTQYF. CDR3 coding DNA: TGTGCCAGCAGTTTACCCGGGACACCGAAGACCCAGTACTTC. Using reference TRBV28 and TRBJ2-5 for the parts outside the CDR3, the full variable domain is DVKVTQSSRYLVKRTGEKVFLECVQDMDHENMFWYRQDPGLGLRLIYFSYDVKMKEKGDIPEGYSVSREKKERFSLILESASTNQTSMYLCASSLPGTPKTQYFGPGTRLLVL.